This TCR beta chain originates from a study of blood T cell repertoires in COVID-19. The V gene's germline CDR1 is LGHDT and CDR2 YNNKEL (reference sequence). Trimming took 3 bases from V and 4 from J, leaving 7 bases between them. This CDR3 contains 12 residues. Data came from immunoSEQ multiplex PCR; TCRdb stores just in-frame clones and leaves some out. The sample consists of approximately 150,000 clones, about 87% of them appearing once. Input material: peripheral blood. The V and J genes are TRBV3-1 (or the pseudogene TRBV3-2) and TRBJ2-7; D uncertain. This receptor was taken from a woman aged 45-65 years with acute or convalescent COVID-19. This chain's CDR3 is CASSHLSYEQYF. CDR3 nucleotides: TGTGCCAGCAGCCACCTTTCGTACGAGCAGTACTTC.